This T cell receptor beta chain was identified in a study of shared clonotypes between healthy human individuals. Some clones are missing from TCRdb's copy, which holds only in-frame ones; the method was immunoSEQ multiplex PCR. The sample yields about 2.4 million clones, more than 90% seen once. V trimming: 2 bases; J trimming: 5 bases; junction bases outside the gene matches: 12. CDR3 length equals 17 residues. CDR1 and CDR2 (germline): SGHDT, YYEEEE. The clonotype was recovered from a man aged 18 to 30 in good health. The V and J genes are TRBV5-6 and TRBJ2-4; TRBD1 matches 8 bases. What was sequenced was naive CD4+ T cells sorted from blood. Described subset: CD45RA+ positively selected. The CDR3: CASSFPQGARGENIQYF. The DNA of the CDR3 is TGTGCCAGCAGCTTTCCCCAGGGGGCCCGCGGTGAAAACATTCAGTACTTC.